Below, 14 T cell receptor beta chains from the same sample are listed, as sequenced in a study of shared clonotypes between healthy human individuals. Profiling relied on immunoSEQ multiplex PCR, and the TCRdb table lists in-frame clones only, not all of them. Here the sample spans under 2.5 million clones, around 90% being singletons. Source material: naive CD4+ T cells from PBMCs. Subset indicated: CD45RA+ positively selected. The receptor source for this set is a young man in good health. Some clones in this sample may be carry-over from other donors' samples.

The rearrangement joins TRBV30 to TRBJ2-5, with 8 bases lining up with TRBD1. The last part of the DNA fits TRBJ2-7 better; the J call may be wrong. The CDR3 length is 15 residues. Germline V lookup: CDR1 GTSNPN, CDR2 SVGIG (reference sequence). The CDR3 loop reads CAWSPPSRGRGEQYF. CDR3 nucleotides: TGTGCCTGGAGCCCCCCCAGCAGGGGGCGCGGCGAGCAGTACTTC.

V gene TRBV5-1 combines with J gene TRBJ1-4; D is ambiguous. The CDR3 has 15 amino acids. V lost 1 base and J lost 3, with 10 bases in between. The V gene's germline CDR1 is SGHRS and CDR2 YFSETQ. This CDR3 reads CASSLNTGANEKLFF. CDR3 bases: TGCGCCAGCAGCTTGAACACCGGAGCTAATGAAAAACTGTTTTTT.

The chain uses TRBV6-1 and TRBJ2-7, with 8 bases identical to TRBD2. Germline values: CDR1 MNHNS, CDR2 SASEGT. This CDR3 contains 16 residues. V trimming: 4 bases; J trimming: 1 base; junction bases outside the gene matches: 9. CDR3 amino acids: CASSGLAGTSSYEQYF. The CDR3 nucleotides read TGTGCCAGCAGTGGCCTAGCCGGGACTAGTTCCTACGAGCAGTACTTC.

The CDR3 coding sequence is TGTGCCAGCAGCCAAGAGGGACAGGCTAATGAAAAACTGTTTTTT. This encodes CASSQEGQANEKLFF. The chain links TRBV4-2 to TRBJ1-4; 8 bases are shared with TRBD1. The CDR3 has 15 amino acids. Looked up from germline, CDR1 is LGHNA and CDR2 is YNFKEQ. V lost 0 bases to trimming and J lost 3 bases; unmatched junction nucleotides: 0.

This chain connects TRBV18 to TRBJ2-7, with 9 bases aligning to TRBD1. The length of the CDR3 is 11 residues. With 8 bases clipped from V and 6 bases from J, the junction kept 2 bases outside the gene matches. CDR1 and CDR2 from the germline V gene are KGHSH and LQKENI. CDR3 in amino acids: CASRTGVEQYF. The CDR3 region has the DNA TGTGCCAGCCGGACAGGGGTCGAGCAGTACTTC.

The chain combines TRBV4-1 with TRBJ2-1; TRBD2 might be the D (5 bases). Per the germline V gene, CDR1 is MGHRA and CDR2 is YSYEKL. The CDR3 length is 17 residues. The V and J ends lost 4 bases and 2 bases respectively, with 18 bases between them. The CDR3 loop reads CASSRDLAERAYNEQFF. The DNA of the CDR3 is TGCGCCAGCAGCCGAGATCTAGCAGAGAGGGCCTACAATGAGCAGTTCTTC.

The count of this clone is one. The rearrangement links TRBV5-4 to TRBJ2-1; 9 nucleotides agree with TRBD2. CDR3 length: 15 amino acids. V shed 0 bases and J 5 bases; nucleotides not matched to a gene: 3. From germline, CDR1 is SGHNT and CDR2 YYREEE (reference sequence). In DNA form, the CDR3 reads TGTGCCAGCAGCTTGGCGGCTAGCGGGAACAATGAGCAGTTCTTC. Translation gives CASSLAASGNNEQFF.

This chain connects TRBV29-1 to TRBJ1-3; tentative D call: TRBD1 (5 bases). Germline-derived CDR1 and CDR2 are SQVTM and ANQGSEA. This CDR3 spans 14 amino acids. V was cut by 5 bases and J by 0 bases, with 11 bases left in between. CDR3 coding DNA: TGCAGCGTTCAGGGAAGACTCTCTGGAAACACCATATATTTT. It is translated as CSVQGRLSGNTIYF. Supplemented by reference TRBV29-1 and TRBJ1-3, the full variable domain reads SAVISQKPSRDICQRGTSLTIQCQVDSQVTMMFWYRQQPGQSLTLIATANQGSEATYESGFVIDKFPISRPNLTFSTLTVSNMSPEDSSIYLCSVQGRLSGNTIYFGEGSWLTVV.

The V and J genes are TRBV28 and TRBJ1-1; 7 bases match TRBD1. V shed 8 bases, J shed 11 bases, and the junction held 17 bases outside the gene matches. Germline V gene lookup returns CDR1 MDHEN and CDR2 SYDVKM. The CDR3 is 14 residues long. The CDR3: CASGAGKGALIAFF. CDR3 sequence (DNA): TGTGCCAGCGGCGCGGGGAAGGGGGCCCTTATTGCTTTCTTT.

This chain links TRBV5-4 with TRBJ1-4; tentative D call: TRBD1 (5 bases). The germline gives CDR1 SGHNT, CDR2 YYREEE (reference sequence). The CDR3 has 15 residues. Trimming left V 0 bases short and J 2 bases short, with 8 bases between. The CDR3 loop is CASSLAQGTNEKLFF. The CDR3 DNA sequence: TGTGCCAGCAGCTTGGCCCAGGGTACTAATGAAAAACTGTTTTTT.

The gene calls are TRBV28 and TRBJ1-2, with TRBD1 matching 9 bases. The CDR3 has 16 amino acids. Per germline, CDR1 MDHEN and CDR2 SYDVKM. V dropped 5 bases and J dropped 2; count of bases not matched to a gene: 9. CDR3 sequence (DNA): TGTGCCAGCAGTCCTCCATCAACAGGGGGCAACTATGGCTACACCTTC. Its protein product is CASSPPSTGGNYGYTF.

The gene calls are TRBV30 and TRBJ1-6; D uncertain. V was pared by 5 bases and J by 5 bases, with 7 bases between. The CDR3 is 12 residues long. Germline loops: CDR1 GTSNPN, CDR2 SVGIG (reference sequence). CDR3 nucleotide sequence: TGTGCCTGGGGGAGGAATAATTCACCCCTCCACTTT. Amino acid sequence: CAWGRNNSPLHF.

The V and J genes are TRBV19 and TRBJ1-2; possible D gene TRBD1, 5 bases. The ends were cut back, 7 bases at V and 2 bases at J, with 11 bases in the middle. CDR3 size: 13 residues. Looked up from germline, CDR1 is LNHDA and CDR2 is SQIVND (reference sequence). The CDR3: CASMQGPNYGYTF. The CDR3 DNA reads as TGTGCCAGTATGCAGGGCCCCAACTATGGCTACACCTTC.

This clone was found a few times. The same CDR3 is also encoded by other DNA sequences in this sample. The rearrangement links TRBV5-1 to TRBJ2-7, with D perhaps TRBD2 (6 bases). The CDR3 totals 14 residues. Per the germline V gene, CDR1 is SGHRS and CDR2 is YFSETQ. V was pared by 0 bases and J by 2 bases, with 9 bases between. The CDR3 DNA follows: TGCGCCAGCAGCTTGGGGGACTCCACCTACGAGCAGTACTTC. This sequence encodes CASSLGDSTYEQYF.